The rows below give T cell receptor beta chains drawn from one sample of a study of blood T cell repertoires in COVID-19. Sequencing was performed with immunoSEQ multiplex PCR; in TCRdb, only in-frame clones are kept and a portion is missing. The table has 390,000 or so clones, around 91% seen once. Sequencing used peripheral blood. These receptors came from a man between 18 and 29 years old with active or convalescent COVID-19. CDR3s leave out the opening cysteine and the closing phenylalanine or tryptophan.

v_call cdr3_length cdr3_aa
TRBV5-1 13 ASSLVAGGAYEQY
TRBV11-3 13 ASTRPGQGGGELF
TRBV4-1 13 ASSYGGGGTGELF
TRBV3-1/TRBV3-2 14 ASSQAAEGTNEKLF
TRBV5-1 13 ASSWELPGSTEAF
TRBV3-1/TRBV3-2 13 ASSQPGQTLYGYT
TRBV6-5 14 ASSYSGEARQETQY
TRBV5-1 14 ASSPGDRVTGQPQH
TRBV7-9 9 ASSHQAEQF
TRBV28 10 ASQTPRDREY
TRBV10-1 12 ASSVGTDIYTQY
TRBV5-1 13 ASSLEVGQYNEQF
TRBV5-3 14 ARSLTPGSPDEKLF
TRBV4-1 13 ASSQDRQGADTQY